These T cell receptor beta chains were read from a single sample in a study of cytomegalovirus exposure and HLA in healthy donors. Using immunoSEQ multiplex PCR, the repertoire was profiled, and TCRdb retains in-frame clones only, with some absent. Found here are about 120,000 clones, 75% of them singletons; the top ten hold over 2.5%. The sequencing input was PBMCs. All receptors come from a woman aged 45-59 years in good health and CMV-seronegative. The CDR3 runs from the conserved cysteine through the conserved F or W. A D gene is named only where the DNA matches it firmly. For some rows the clone size is stated as once, few or many, or as a class when expanded; others skip it.

abundance: few
d_gene: TRBD2
len: 18
v_gene: TRBV9
j_gene: TRBJ2-6
CDR3nt: TGTGCCAGCAGCCTCCCCCTAGCGGCTAGTGCTGGGGCCAACGCCCTGACTTTC
CDR3aa: CASSLPLAASAGANALTF

abundance: -
d_gene: -
len: 14
v_gene: TRBV28
j_gene: TRBJ2-1
CDR3nt: TGTGCCAGCAGTATAGTCGGACAGAACAATGAGCAGTTCTTC
CDR3aa: CASSIVGQNNEQFF

abundance: -
d_gene: TRBD1
len: 17
v_gene: TRBV4-3
j_gene: TRBJ2-7
CDR3nt: TGCGCCAGCAGCCAAGATATTGAGACAGGGGCATCCTACGAGCAGTACTTC
CDR3aa: CASSQDIETGASYEQYF

abundance: -
d_gene: TRBD1
len: 16
v_gene: TRBV5-6
j_gene: TRBJ1-4
CDR3nt: TGTGCCAGCAGCCTCGGACAGGGGGCTTCTTTTGAAAAACTGTTTTTT
CDR3aa: CASSLGQGASFEKLFF

abundance: -
d_gene: -
len: 12
v_gene: TRBV28
j_gene: TRBJ1-1
CDR3nt: TGTGCCAGCCAAAGGGGCATGACTGAAGCTTTCTTT
CDR3aa: CASQRGMTEAFF

abundance: -
d_gene: -
len: 15
v_gene: TRBV9
j_gene: TRBJ2-1
CDR3nt: TGTGCCAGCAGCGTAACCGGGAGTGAATACAATGAGCAGTTCTTC
CDR3aa: CASSVTGSEYNEQFF

abundance: few
d_gene: TRBD1
len: 16
v_gene: TRBV5-5
j_gene: TRBJ2-7
CDR3nt: TGTGCCAGCAGCTTGACTCCGGGACAGGGGGGCTACGAGCAGTACTTC
CDR3aa: CASSLTPGQGGYEQYF

abundance: few
d_gene: TRBD1
len: 15
v_gene: TRBV29-1
j_gene: TRBJ2-2
CDR3nt: TGCAGCGTTCCCACCGGGACAGGGTATGCCGGGGAGCTGTTTTTT
CDR3aa: CSVPTGTGYAGELFF

abundance: -
d_gene: TRBD1
len: 15
v_gene: TRBV11-1
j_gene: TRBJ2-3
CDR3nt: TGTGCCAGCAGCGGCACGGGACAGGGTTTTTTGGCGCAGTATTTT
CDR3aa: CASSGTGQGFLAQYF

abundance: -
d_gene: TRBD1
len: 14
v_gene: TRBV28
j_gene: TRBJ2-7
CDR3nt: TGTGCCAGCAGTTTAGACAGGGGATTCTACGAGCAGTACTTC
CDR3aa: CASSLDRGFYEQYF

abundance: -
d_gene: -
len: 10
v_gene: TRBV7-9
j_gene: TRBJ2-1
CDR3nt: TGTGCCAGCAGGGGACTCCAGCTACTCTTC
CDR3aa: CASRGLQLLF

abundance: -
d_gene: -
len: 13
v_gene: TRBV25-1
j_gene: TRBJ1-4
CDR3nt: TGTGCCACCGCCATCACGGGGAGTGAAAAACTGTTTTTT
CDR3aa: CATAITGSEKLFF

abundance: -
d_gene: -
len: 13
v_gene: TRBV28
j_gene: TRBJ2-7
CDR3nt: TGTGCCAGCAGTTTATCTACCTCTTACGAGCAGTACTTC
CDR3aa: CASSLSTSYEQYF

abundance: -
d_gene: -
len: 13
v_gene: TRBV19
j_gene: TRBJ1-5
CDR3nt: TGTGCCAGTAGTATTACCGTAGATCAGCCCCAGCATTTT
CDR3aa: CASSITVDQPQHF

abundance: -
d_gene: -
len: 16
v_gene: TRBV9
j_gene: TRBJ1-1
CDR3nt: TGTGCCAGCAGCGTAGCTCCGGGCGGGGAAAACACTGAAGCTTTCTTT
CDR3aa: CASSVAPGGENTEAFF

abundance: -
d_gene: TRBD2
len: 15
v_gene: TRBV19
j_gene: TRBJ2-5
CDR3nt: TGTGCCAGTAGTACCCGACTAGCGGGCCGAGAGACCCAGTACTTC
CDR3aa: CASSTRLAGRETQYF

abundance: -
d_gene: TRBD1
len: 16
v_gene: TRBV28
j_gene: TRBJ2-2
CDR3nt: TGTGCCAGCAGTTTTGAAACAGGGGCCTTCACCGGGGAGCTGTTTTTT
CDR3aa: CASSFETGAFTGELFF

abundance: -
d_gene: TRBD2
len: 12
v_gene: TRBV5-5
j_gene: TRBJ2-7
CDR3nt: TGTGCCAGCAGCTGGGGAGGGAGCGAGCAGTACTTC
CDR3aa: CASSWGGSEQYF

abundance: few
d_gene: -
len: 15
v_gene: TRBV7-8
j_gene: TRBJ1-2
CDR3nt: TGTGCCAGCAGCCCCAGTTTGGGGCGAGGCTATGGCTACACCTTC
CDR3aa: CASSPSLGRGYGYTF

abundance: few
d_gene: TRBD1
len: 14
v_gene: TRBV28
j_gene: TRBJ1-4
CDR3nt: TGTGCCAGCAGGGGGGGACAGGAAAATGAAAAACTGTTTTTT
CDR3aa: CASRGGQENEKLFF

abundance: -
d_gene: -
len: 14
v_gene: TRBV5-1
j_gene: TRBJ2-2
CDR3nt: TGCGCCAGCAGCTTGGATACGAACACCGGGGAGCTGTTTTTT
CDR3aa: CASSLDTNTGELFF

abundance: -
d_gene: -
len: 15
v_gene: TRBV28
j_gene: TRBJ2-6
CDR3nt: TGTGCCAGCAGTCGGGCGGGCTCTGGGGCCAACGTCCTGACTTTC
CDR3aa: CASSRAGSGANVLTF

abundance: -
d_gene: TRBD1
len: 14
v_gene: TRBV4-1
j_gene: TRBJ1-1
CDR3nt: TGCGCCAGCAGCACTAATTACAGGGGGGTTGAAGCTTTCTTT
CDR3aa: CASSTNYRGVEAFF

abundance: -
d_gene: -
len: 15
v_gene: TRBV11-2
j_gene: TRBJ1-3
CDR3nt: TGTGCCAGCAGCTCCCTTGGCCTAATCGGGAACACCATATATTTT
CDR3aa: CASSSLGLIGNTIYF

abundance: -
d_gene: TRBD2
len: 13
v_gene: TRBV10-3
j_gene: TRBJ2-2
CDR3nt: TGTGCCATCCGGGGGGGCACGACCGGGGAGCTGTTTTTT
CDR3aa: CAIRGGTTGELFF

abundance: -
d_gene: TRBD2
len: 17
v_gene: TRBV28
j_gene: TRBJ2-3
CDR3nt: TGTGCCAGCAGTAGAATTAGAGCGGGAGGGGTGACAGATACGCAGTATTTT
CDR3aa: CASSRIRAGGVTDTQYF

abundance: -
d_gene: -
len: 12
v_gene: TRBV11-2
j_gene: TRBJ2-7
CDR3nt: TGTGCCAGCAGCTTAGTCGGCTACGAGCAGTACTTC
CDR3aa: CASSLVGYEQYF

abundance: -
d_gene: -
len: 13
v_gene: TRBV27
j_gene: TRBJ2-1
CDR3nt: TGTGCCAGCAGTCCAGGCGCTTACAATGAGCAGTTCTTC
CDR3aa: CASSPGAYNEQFF

abundance: -
d_gene: -
len: 13
v_gene: TRBV28
j_gene: TRBJ2-7
CDR3nt: TGTGCCAGCAGTCCCTCCCCCACCTACGAGCAGTACTTC
CDR3aa: CASSPSPTYEQYF

abundance: -
d_gene: TRBD1
len: 13
v_gene: TRBV28
j_gene: TRBJ1-2
CDR3nt: TGTGCCAGCAGTTACGGACAGGGATACGGCTACACCTTC
CDR3aa: CASSYGQGYGYTF

abundance: -
d_gene: -
len: 14
v_gene: TRBV19
j_gene: TRBJ1-1
CDR3nt: TGTGCCAGTAGTATCCAGGGCATGGACACTGAAGCTTTCTTT
CDR3aa: CASSIQGMDTEAFF

abundance: -
d_gene: TRBD1
len: 13
v_gene: TRBV6-5
j_gene: TRBJ1-5
CDR3nt: TGTGCCAGCATAGGGGGCCGGAATCAGCCCCAGCATTTT
CDR3aa: CASIGGRNQPQHF

abundance: once
d_gene: -
len: 14
v_gene: TRBV11-1
j_gene: TRBJ2-7
CDR3nt: TGTGCCAGCAGCTTGGGGAGGACCTTCGGCGAGCAGTACTTC
CDR3aa: CASSLGRTFGEQYF

abundance: -
d_gene: TRBD1
len: 16
v_gene: TRBV5-8
j_gene: TRBJ2-2
CDR3nt: TGTGCCAGCAGCTGGAACAGGGGGTCGGCCACCGGGGAGCTGTTTTTT
CDR3aa: CASSWNRGSATGELFF

abundance: -
d_gene: TRBD2
len: 16
v_gene: TRBV5-6
j_gene: TRBJ2-7
CDR3nt: TGTGCCAGCAGCTTGGGATTGGGCGGGAGTACCTACGAGCAGTACTTC
CDR3aa: CASSLGLGGSTYEQYF

abundance: -
d_gene: TRBD2
len: 17
v_gene: TRBV5-6
j_gene: TRBJ2-1
CDR3nt: TGTGCCAGCAGCTTGTTGTCTAGCGGGATTATCAACAATGAGCAGTTCTTC
CDR3aa: CASSLLSSGIINNEQFF

abundance: -
d_gene: -
len: 12
v_gene: TRBV6-5
j_gene: TRBJ1-5
CDR3nt: TGTGCCAGCGGTAGACAGAATCAGCCCCAGCATTTT
CDR3aa: CASGRQNQPQHF

abundance: once
d_gene: TRBD2
len: 16
v_gene: TRBV27
j_gene: TRBJ2-4
CDR3nt: TGTGCCAGCAGCCTAGCGGGAGGAAGGGGGGAAAACATTCAGTACTTC
CDR3aa: CASSLAGGRGENIQYF

abundance: few
d_gene: -
len: 16
v_gene: TRBV21-1
j_gene: TRBJ1-2
CDR3nt: TGTGCCAGCAACTTAAACATGACAGGACCGAACTATGGCTACACCTTC
CDR3aa: CASNLNMTGPNYGYTF

abundance: -
d_gene: -
len: 16
v_gene: TRBV6-1
j_gene: TRBJ2-1
CDR3nt: TGTGCCAGCAGTGAGGGTCTGGGAGGATTATACAATGAGCAGTTCTTC
CDR3aa: CASSEGLGGLYNEQFF

abundance: -
d_gene: TRBD1
len: 15
v_gene: TRBV28
j_gene: TRBJ2-1
CDR3nt: TGTGCCAGCAGTTCGGGGACAGCAGACTACAATGAGCAGTTCTTC
CDR3aa: CASSSGTADYNEQFF

abundance: -
d_gene: TRBD2
len: 14
v_gene: TRBV7-9
j_gene: TRBJ2-1
CDR3nt: TGTGCCCCCGGGGGGGCAGGAACGTACAATGAGCAGTTCTTC
CDR3aa: CAPGGAGTYNEQFF

abundance: -
d_gene: -
len: 14
v_gene: TRBV7-2
j_gene: TRBJ1-5
CDR3nt: TGTGCCAGCAGCTTGGTCGAGCTAAGTCAGCCCCAGCATTTT
CDR3aa: CASSLVELSQPQHF

abundance: -
d_gene: TRBD1
len: 15
v_gene: TRBV5-8
j_gene: TRBJ2-3
CDR3nt: TGTGCCAGCAGCTGGGGACAGGGGAGTGCTGATACGCAGTATTTT
CDR3aa: CASSWGQGSADTQYF

abundance: -
d_gene: TRBD2
len: 16
v_gene: TRBV15
j_gene: TRBJ2-3
CDR3nt: TGTGCCACCAGCACGGAGGCACTAGCGGGAGTAGATACGCAGTATTTT
CDR3aa: CATSTEALAGVDTQYF

abundance: -
d_gene: TRBD1
len: 13
v_gene: TRBV2
j_gene: TRBJ1-1
CDR3nt: TGTGCCAGCAGGGACAGGGGTCTAACTGAAGCTTTCTTT
CDR3aa: CASRDRGLTEAFF

abundance: -
d_gene: -
len: 14
v_gene: TRBV28
j_gene: TRBJ1-5
CDR3nt: TGTGCCAGCACCCTTCCAGGGGCTAATCAGCCCCAGCATTTT
CDR3aa: CASTLPGANQPQHF

abundance: few
d_gene: TRBD1
len: 14
v_gene: TRBV5-4
j_gene: TRBJ1-1
CDR3nt: TGTGCCAGCAGCCAAGACAGGGTGAACACTGAAGCTTTCTTT
CDR3aa: CASSQDRVNTEAFF

abundance: -
d_gene: -
len: 15
v_gene: TRBV29-1
j_gene: TRBJ2-1
CDR3nt: TGCAGCGCATCCCCGGGACACGGTTCCTACAATGAGCAGTTCTTC
CDR3aa: CSASPGHGSYNEQFF

abundance: few
d_gene: -
len: 14
v_gene: TRBV6-5
j_gene: TRBJ2-2
CDR3nt: TGTGCCAGCAGTTATCGGGAGAACACCGGGGAGCTGTTTTTT
CDR3aa: CASSYRENTGELFF

abundance: -
d_gene: TRBD1
len: 15
v_gene: TRBV28
j_gene: TRBJ1-2
CDR3nt: TGTGCCAGCAGTCCACCCGGGACAGGGGGCGGGGGCTACACCTTC
CDR3aa: CASSPPGTGGGGYTF

abundance: -
d_gene: -
len: 12
v_gene: TRBV19
j_gene: TRBJ2-2
CDR3nt: TGTGCCAGTAGTCTCGAGGGCGGGGAGCTGTTTTTT
CDR3aa: CASSLEGGELFF

abundance: -
d_gene: TRBD2
len: 15
v_gene: TRBV28
j_gene: TRBJ2-5
CDR3nt: TGTGCCAGCAGTTCATCGCAGGGAGGGTTAGAGACCCAGTACTTC
CDR3aa: CASSSSQGGLETQYF

abundance: few
d_gene: -
len: 14
v_gene: TRBV2
j_gene: TRBJ1-2
CDR3nt: TGTGCCAGCAGTGAATCGGTCAGGGCCTATGGCTACACCTTC
CDR3aa: CASSESVRAYGYTF